The 4 T cell receptor beta chains below were found in one sample sequenced in a study of control samples from healthy donors and cancer patients. Assay used: immunoSEQ multiplex PCR; TCRdb lists only in-frame clones, some missing. This table holds more than 100,000 clones, under 95% found once. Sequencing used blood. The receptors originated from a man aged 18 to 29 in good health.

The chain is built from TRBV7-3 and TRBJ2-3; 9 nucleotides align to TRBD2. Trimming at V came to 2 bases and at J to 5 bases, leaving 5 bases not matched to a gene. The CDR3 has 15 amino acids. Germline lookup yields CDR1 SGHTA and CDR2 FQGTGA. CDR3 coding DNA: TGTGCCAGCAGCTTACTAGCGGGGAGGGGAGATACGCAGTATTTT. It codes for CASSLLAGRGDTQYF. The variable domain in full, completed from reference TRBV7-3 and TRBJ2-3, reads GAGVSQTPSNKVTEKGKYVELRCDPISGHTALYWYRQSLGQGPEFLIYFQGTGAADDSGLPNDRFFAVRPEGSVSTLKIQRTERGDSAVYLCASSLLAGRGDTQYFGPGTRLTVL.

The chain recombines TRBV3-1 (or the pseudogene TRBV3-2) with TRBJ1-1; D remains ambiguous. The V gene lost 0 bases and the J gene lost 0 bases, with 8 bases spanning the gap. Germline lookup yields CDR1 LGHDT and CDR2 YNNKEL (reference sequence). CDR3 length: 15 amino acids. In DNA, the CDR3 is TGTGCCAGCAGCCAAGATCTGGCCCTGAACACTGAAGCTTTCTTT. It specifies CASSQDLALNTEAFF.

The chain joins TRBV29-1 to TRBJ1-2, with 7 bases identical to TRBD1. Trimming removed 3 bases from V and 1 base from J; junction bases left unmatched: 8. The CDR3 totals 15 residues. Germline CDR1 reads SQVTM; CDR2 reads ANQGSEA. The CDR3 DNA reads as TGCAGCGTTGAGGACAGGAGCAGAAGTAACTATGGCTACACCTTC. Translation: CSVEDRSRSNYGYTF.

The rearrangement links TRBV29-1 to TRBJ1-1; tentative D call: TRBD1 (6 bases). This CDR3 is built from 12 residues. CDR1 and CDR2 (germline): SQVTM, ANQGSEA. Trimming shortened V by 6 bases and J by 3 bases, and 11 bases separated the two germline ends. Written as DNA, the CDR3 is TGCAGCGTCGTACAGGGTCACACTGAAGCTTTCTTT. Its protein product is CSVVQGHTEAFF.